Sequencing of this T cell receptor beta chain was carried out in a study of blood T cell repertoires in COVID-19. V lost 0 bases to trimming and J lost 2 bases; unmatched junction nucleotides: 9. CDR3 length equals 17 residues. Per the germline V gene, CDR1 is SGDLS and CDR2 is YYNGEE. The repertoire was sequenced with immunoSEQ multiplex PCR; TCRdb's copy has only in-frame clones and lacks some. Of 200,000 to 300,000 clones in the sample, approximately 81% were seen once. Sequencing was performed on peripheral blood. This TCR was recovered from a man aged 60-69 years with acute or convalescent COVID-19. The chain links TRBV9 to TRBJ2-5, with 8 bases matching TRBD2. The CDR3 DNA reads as TGTGCCAGCAGCGTAGCTACGGGGGGGAGAGTTCAAGAGACCCAGTACTTC. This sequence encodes CASSVATGGRVQETQYF.